These T cell receptor beta chains were read from a single sample in a study of blood T cell repertoires in COVID-19. The protocol was immunoSEQ multiplex PCR, while the TCRdb copy is restricted to in-frame clones and leaves out a portion. The sample has 30,000 to 45,000 clones; about nine tenths are singletons. Material for sequencing was peripheral blood. The receptor set was obtained from a man aged 50 or older with active COVID-19. Both conserved end residues are part of each CDR3. The D gene is left open where the match is weak. Size is omitted from some rows. Given values are once, few, many or a class for expanded clones.

d_call	j_call	v_call	clone_size	cdr3_aa	cdr3_nt
TRBD1	TRBJ1-1	TRBV6-5	NA	CASSPTDRAAAFF	TGTGCCAGCAGTCCTACAGACAGGGCGGCAGCTTTCTTT
NA	TRBJ1-2	TRBV7-2	NA	CASSLGDYGYTF	TGTGCCAGCAGCTTAGGAGACTATGGCTACACCTTC
NA	TRBJ2-1	TRBV20-1	NA	CSARDSTPFF	TGCAGTGCTAGAGATTCGACACCGTTCTTC
NA	TRBJ2-1	TRBV4-1	NA	CASSQAMLAVFEQFF	TGCGCCAGCAGCCAAGCTATGCTAGCTGTTTTTGAGCAGTTCTTC
NA	TRBJ2-1	TRBV9	NA	CASSVATGNEQFF	TGTGCCAGCAGCGTAGCTACGGGGAATGAGCAGTTCTTC
TRBD1	TRBJ1-3	TRBV6-5	few	CASSRDRRGNTIYF	TGTGCCAGCAGTCGGGACAGACGAGGAAACACCATATATTTT
NA	TRBJ1-2	TRBV27	NA	CASRPAGGFVGYTF	TGTGCCAGCCGCCCAGCTGGCGGTTTTGTGGGCTACACCTTC
TRBD1	TRBJ1-3	TRBV5-4	NA	CATSLTGSGNTIYF	TGTGCCACCTCCTTGACAGGGTCAGGAAACACCATATATTTT
NA	TRBJ2-7	TRBV6-2/TRBV6-3	NA	CASSYSDSSYEQYF	TGTGCCAGCAGTTACTCCGACAGCTCCTACGAGCAGTACTTC
TRBD1	TRBJ1-1	TRBV10-1	NA	CASSPGDSNTEAFF	TGCGCCAGCAGCCCCGGGGACAGCAACACTGAAGCTTTCTTT
NA	TRBJ2-3	TRBV7-9	NA	CASSSPASFTQYF	TGTGCCAGCAGCTCCCCCGCTAGTTTTACGCAGTATTTT
TRBD2	TRBJ2-1	TRBV6-1	once	CASSDLRGLADNNEQFF	TGTGCCAGCAGTGATTTAAGGGGACTAGCGGACAACAATGAGCAGTTCTTC
TRBD1	TRBJ2-1	TRBV19	NA	CASRQPGQGTNEQFF	TGTGCCAGTAGGCAGCCGGGACAGGGGACGAATGAGCAGTTCTTC
TRBD2	TRBJ2-1	TRBV2	NA	CASTGGLAFYNEQFF	TGTGCCAGCACCGGGGGACTAGCGTTCTACAATGAGCAGTTCTTC
TRBD2	TRBJ2-3	TRBV3-1/TRBV3-2	few	CASRPTSGGRLDTQYF	TGTGCCAGCAGGCCGACTAGCGGGGGGAGATTAGATACGCAGTATTTT
NA	TRBJ1-3	TRBV29-1	NA	CSVGFDSVSGNTIYF	TGCAGCGTTGGTTTCGACAGCGTCTCTGGAAACACCATATATTTT
TRBD2	TRBJ2-1	TRBV9	NA	CASSVGLAEYNEQFF	TGTGCCAGCAGCGTGGGACTAGCGGAATACAATGAGCAGTTCTTC
TRBD1	TRBJ1-3	TRBV7-2	NA	CASSVSGQAGNTIYF	TGTGCCAGCAGCGTCTCCGGACAGGCTGGAAACACCATATATTTT
TRBD2	TRBJ2-1	TRBV27	NA	CASSLGGGPYNEQFF	TGTGCCAGCAGTTTAGGCGGGGGACCCTACAATGAGCAGTTCTTC
NA	TRBJ2-7	TRBV21-1	NA	CASSTGGQCYEQYF	TGTGCCAGCAGCACCGGGGGGCAGTGCTACGAGCAGTACTTC
NA	TRBJ2-7	TRBV2	few	CGSREMGPEQYF	TGTGGTTCACGGGAGATGGGACCCGAGCAGTACTTC
TRBD1	TRBJ2-7	TRBV15	NA	CATSSVTGGNYEQYF	TGTGCCACCAGCAGCGTGACAGGGGGCAACTACGAGCAGTACTTC
TRBD1	TRBJ2-5	TRBV29-1	NA	CSVGTVKETQYF	TGCAGCGTGGGGACAGTCAAAGAGACCCAGTACTTC
TRBD2	TRBJ2-3	TRBV11-3	NA	CASSSATSGASSTDTQYF	TGTGCCAGCAGCTCGGCGACTAGCGGGGCATCTAGCACAGATACGCAGTATTTT
NA	TRBJ2-4	TRBV6-6	NA	CASSPSNIQYF	TGTGCCAGCAGCCCATCAAACATTCAGTACTTC
NA	TRBJ2-7	TRBV5-1	once	CASSLDRQYYEQYF	TGCGCCAGCAGCTTGGACCGCCAGTACTACGAGCAGTACTTC
TRBD2	TRBJ2-7	TRBV19	NA	CASSIGVAGTYEQYF	TGTGCCAGTAGTATTGGGGTAGCGGGGACCTACGAGCAGTACTTC
TRBD1	TRBJ1-1	TRBV10-3	NA	CAITLDRSGTEAFF	TGTGCCATCACCCTGGACAGGTCTGGCACTGAAGCTTTCTTT
TRBD1	TRBJ1-5	TRBV19	once	CASSTTGGFQPQHF	TGTGCCAGTAGTACTACAGGGGGCTTTCAGCCCCAGCATTTT
NA	TRBJ1-5	TRBV6-6	NA	CASSFLGDSNQPQHF	TGTGCCAGCAGTTTTCTGGGCGATAGCAATCAGCCCCAGCATTTT
NA	TRBJ2-7	TRBV7-3	NA	CASSFDPSYEQYF	TGTGCCAGCAGCTTCGACCCTAGCTACGAGCAGTACTTC
TRBD1	TRBJ1-5	TRBV4-1	NA	CASSQDWTGRTQPQHF	TGCGCCAGCAGCCAAGATTGGACAGGGAGGACGCAGCCCCAGCATTTT
NA	TRBJ1-6	TRBV4-3	NA	CASSQGLDSPLHF	TGCGCCAGCAGCCAAGGGCTAGATTCACCCCTCCACTTT
TRBD2	TRBJ2-2	TRBV4-2	once	CASSQDLIRRGGTGELFF	TGTGCCAGCAGCCAAGATTTGATCAGGCGGGGGGGAACCGGGGAGCTGTTTTTT
NA	TRBJ1-2	TRBV7-9	NA	CASSLTGLGYTF	TGTGCCAGCAGCCTCACAGGGTTGGGCTACACCTTC
TRBD1	TRBJ1-2	TRBV27	NA	CASSRDRVFGNGYTF	TGTGCCAGCAGTCGGGACAGGGTGTTCGGTAATGGCTACACCTTC
NA	TRBJ2-7	TRBV10-3	NA	CAIGSRFPQYF	TGTGCCATCGGGAGCCGGTTTCCGCAGTACTTC
NA	TRBJ1-3	TRBV6-5	NA	CASSYLGSSGNTIYF	TGTGCCAGCAGTTATCTTGGGAGCTCTGGAAACACCATATATTTT
NA	TRBJ1-2	TRBV5-6	NA	CAVDTNYGYTF	TGTGCCGTCGACACCAACTATGGCTACACCTTC